What follows is one T cell receptor (beta chain) and its context. No antigen is known for it. Base qualities are missing; no much larger clone stands one base away. The sequencing machine was an Illumina NovaSeq 6000. Synthesis of TCR cDNA relied on 5'RACE template switching, a step that introduced a universal primer site along with unique molecular identifiers. Priming of cDNA synthesis was performed from both the TCR alpha and TCR beta constant segments. Library amplification used two PCR steps, and the second PCR step added sample barcodes and sequencing adapters. Libraries were sequenced on Illumina HiSeq 2500 (2x100 bp) or NovaSeq (2x150 bp). For the original study's pipeline: MIGEC was used to demultiplex reads and collapse the reads into UMI consensus sequences, and MiXCR was used for V(D)J alignment. Using edgeR on replicate PBMC samples, clonotypes were called vaccine-responding if FDR was below 0.01 and the log2 fold change was above 5 up to day 15. Bulk clonotypes were assigned CD4 or CD8 identity according to which sequenced CD4 or CD8 repertoire held them at higher abundance. TCRdb applied fastp at Q25 and MiXCR to the public reads, then kept only in-frame beta chains. Each entry merges the rows of one CDR3 protein and shows their most common DNA and genes. In this record, the V and J calls reflect TCRdb's handling and not the investigators' own analysis. The sample table lists some 170,000 distinct CDR3 sequences, about a tenth of them with a count of one. In total, the top ten clones hold roughly a third of the sample.

The V end loses 2 bases and the J end loses 9 bases, and a stretch of 17 bases separates them. The CDR3 runs 15 residues from the cysteine to the phenylalanine. CDR3 DNA only is kept here, 45 bases in frame from base 1. Based on the germline V gene (reference sequence), the CDR1 and CDR2 sequences are LGHDT and YNNKEL. The sample's treatment or condition label, decoded: live attenuated yellow fever vaccine strain. A standard Ficoll-Paque protocol was used to isolate PBMCs from peripheral blood. Dynabeads CD4 and CD8 positive selection kits were used to isolate CD4 and CD8 T-cell fractions. TriZol was used to extract RNA from bulk PBMCs, from CD4 and CD8 fractions, and from dextramer-positive and dextramer-negative fractions. The data originate from a study of T cells after yellow fever vaccination (dated by TCRdb to about 2019). About the full investigation: The SMART-Seq v4 Ultra Low Input RNA kit was used to prepare libraries from fractions with low cell numbers. Two healthy male donors made up the cohort, one aged 18 to 29 years and the other aged 30 to 40 years. Blood was drawn at multiple timepoints before and after primary and secondary immunization, with bulk PBMC replicates and cell subsets isolated. To follow T-cell clones before and after primary and booster YFV17D yellow fever vaccination, bulk TCR alpha and beta repertoires were sequenced over time.

General conclusions and limits of the study: The secondary T-cell response was found to be weaker but faster than the primary response, with a peak reached on day 5 rather than on day 15. After the booster, most of the clones that had expanded following primary vaccination were detected again (just under 97% of CD4 and 85% to 90% of CD8), which suggests that memory was broadly maintained. Because only two donors were included in the study, the extent to which the findings can be generalized is limited. Computational filtering was needed because FACS-sorted repertoires could contain abundant contaminating clonotypes from the bulk population. A small share of clonotypes was detected in both CD4 and CD8 compartments, with the overlap likely arising from convergent recombination.

The sequences come from CD8+ T cells sorted from PBMCs, collected 45 days after the yellow fever booster vaccination. The TCR comes from a man aged 18 to 30 who received the YFV17D yellow fever vaccine. This chain is built from TRBV3-1 and TRBJ2-1; TRBD1 is a weak D gene call, 5 bases matching. CDR3 loop: CASSQRLTVRGEQFF. The DNA sequence is given as TGTGCCAGCAGCCAAAGATTGACAGTACGAGGTGAGCAGTTCTTC.